A selection of T cell receptor beta chains follows, all from one sample in a study of cytomegalovirus exposure and HLA in healthy donors. The repertoire was sequenced with immunoSEQ multiplex PCR; TCRdb's copy has only in-frame clones and lacks some. The repertoire holds some 160,000 clones, with more than 75% as singletons. Material: PBMCs. These receptors were collected from a man between 18 and 29 years old in good health and CMV-seronegative. The CDR3 runs from the conserved cysteine through the conserved F or W. A D gene is named only where the DNA matches it firmly. Part of the rows lack a size; the others show once, few, many or a class for expanded clones.

v_gene,d_gene,j_gene,abundance,CDR3aa,CDR3nt
TRBV27,TRBD2,TRBJ2-5,once,CASSLGTSGTQYF,TGTGCCAGCAGTTTAGGGACTAGCGGGACCCAGTACTTC
TRBV29-1,NA,TRBJ2-7,NA,CSVRDTGQSYEQYF,TGCAGCGTTAGGGACACTGGACAATCCTACGAGCAGTACTTC
TRBV20-1,NA,TRBJ2-7,NA,CSAVEDEQYF,TGCAGTGCTGTAGAGGACGAGCAGTACTTC
TRBV18,NA,TRBJ1-2,NA,CASSNNYGYTF,TGTGCCAGCTCCAATAACTATGGCTACACCTTC
TRBV4-3,NA,TRBJ1-4,NA,CASSQSPQAGEKLFF,TGCGCCAGCAGCCAAAGCCCCCAAGCGGGCGAAAAACTGTTTTTT
TRBV6-5,TRBD1,TRBJ1-1,NA,CASSRDRGNTEAFF,TGTGCCAGCAGTCGGGACAGGGGAAACACTGAAGCTTTCTTT
TRBV11-2,NA,TRBJ1-5,NA,CASSQGVGNQPQHF,TGTGCCAGCAGCCAGGGTGTGGGCAATCAGCCCCAGCATTTT
TRBV5-4,TRBD1,TRBJ1-2,NA,CASSQGQPNYGYTF,TGTGCCAGCAGCCAGGGACAGCCAAACTATGGCTACACCTTC
TRBV18,NA,TRBJ1-5,NA,CASSLGGGNQPQHF,TGTGCCAGCTCACTCGGAGGCGGGAATCAGCCCCAGCATTTT
TRBV7-8,TRBD1,TRBJ1-5,NA,CASSFRQGGQPQHF,TGTGCCAGCAGCTTCAGACAGGGCGGCCAGCCCCAGCATTTT
TRBV7-6,NA,TRBJ2-2,NA,CASSLGRENTGELFF,TGTGCCAGCAGCTTGGGGCGGGAGAACACCGGGGAGCTGTTTTTT
TRBV7-6,TRBD1,TRBJ2-1,NA,CASSFQGAIYNEQFF,TGTGCCAGCAGCTTCCAGGGGGCAATCTACAATGAGCAGTTCTTC
TRBV18,TRBD1,TRBJ1-1,NA,CASSQGQVGTEAFF,TGTGCCAGCTCACAGGGACAGGTCGGGACTGAAGCTTTCTTT
TRBV15,NA,TRBJ2-3,NA,CATSRDRLARADTQYF,TGTGCCACCAGCAGAGATCGTCTCGCCCGGGCAGATACGCAGTATTTT
TRBV10-1,NA,TRBJ1-1,NA,CASSDGGAPGEAFF,TGCGCCAGCAGTGATGGGGGGGCGCCTGGTGAAGCTTTCTTT
TRBV5-6,NA,TRBJ1-6,NA,CASSFLSPLHF,TGTGCCAGCAGCTTTCTTTCACCCCTCCACTTT
TRBV6-5,TRBD1,TRBJ1-1,NA,CASSSRQGFRVTEAFF,TGTGCCAGCAGTTCCCGACAGGGGTTTCGAGTTACTGAAGCTTTCTTT
TRBV5-6,NA,TRBJ2-2,NA,CASRRQANTGELFF,TGTGCCAGCAGGAGACAAGCGAACACCGGGGAGCTGTTTTTT
TRBV7-2,TRBD1,TRBJ2-7,NA,CASRLTGDYEQYF,TGTGCCAGCAGGTTAACAGGGGACTACGAGCAGTACTTC
TRBV25-1,TRBD1,TRBJ1-2,NA,CASRPGTGASYGYTF,TGTGCCAGCAGACCCGGGACAGGGGCCTCCTATGGCTACACCTTC
TRBV5-8,NA,TRBJ2-5,NA,CASSPGKSGGETQYF,TGTGCCAGCAGCCCGGGGAAATCCGGTGGGGAGACCCAGTACTTC
TRBV6-1,TRBD1,TRBJ1-2,NA,CASSAIGDRRGYTF,TGTGCCAGCAGTGCCATCGGGGACAGAAGGGGCTACACCTTC
TRBV4-1,NA,TRBJ1-5,NA,CASSQDAGRAQHF,TGCGCCAGCAGCCAAGATGCGGGCCGGGCCCAGCATTTT
TRBV29-1,TRBD1,TRBJ2-3,NA,CSVGQGFPDTQYF,TGCAGCGTAGGACAGGGATTTCCAGATACGCAGTATTTT
TRBV29-1,NA,TRBJ2-3,NA,CSVEDWGKYTDTQYF,TGCAGCGTTGAAGACTGGGGCAAATACACAGATACGCAGTATTTT
TRBV29-1,TRBD2,TRBJ2-3,NA,CSALPSGSPTDTQYF,TGCAGCGCCCTGCCTAGCGGGAGCCCCACAGATACGCAGTATTTT
TRBV28,TRBD2,TRBJ2-2,NA,CATLGTTTAGELFF,TGTGCCACCCTCGGGACTACAACGGCCGGGGAGCTGTTTTTT
TRBV2,NA,TRBJ1-2,NA,CASSQDSGYGYTF,TGTGCCAGCAGCCAGGACAGTGGCTATGGCTACACCTTC
TRBV6-7,NA,TRBJ1-2,NA,CASSYAPLLNYGYTF,TGTGCCAGCAGTTACGCCCCACTACTTAACTATGGCTACACCTTC
TRBV19,TRBD1,TRBJ1-2,once,CASSPAGTAINYGYTF,TGTGCCAGTAGTCCCGCCGGGACAGCCATTAACTATGGCTACACCTTC
TRBV9,NA,TRBJ1-4,NA,CASSPPRGTNEKLFF,TGTGCCAGCAGCCCGCCAAGAGGGACTAATGAAAAACTGTTTTTT
TRBV5-6,TRBD1,TRBJ1-2,NA,CASSGDRGSYGYTF,TGTGCCAGCAGTGGCGACAGGGGGTCTTATGGCTACACCTTC
TRBV13,TRBD1,TRBJ1-2,NA,CASSPKDRDRWGYTF,TGTGCCAGCAGCCCGAAGGACAGGGACCGTTGGGGCTACACCTTC
TRBV29-1,TRBD2,TRBJ2-1,once,CSAGLAGDEQFF,TGCAGCGCTGGACTAGCGGGAGATGAGCAGTTCTTC
TRBV12-2,NA,TRBJ2-1,NA,CASRSLEDLAGGVLCEQFF,TGTGCAAGTCGCTCTCTTGAGGACCTAGCGGGAGGCGTATTATGTGAGCAGTTCTTC
TRBV4-1,TRBD1,TRBJ2-1,NA,CASRRTFLTGGEQFF,TGCGCCAGCAGGAGAACGTTTTTGACAGGGGGCGAGCAGTTCTTC
TRBV5-1,NA,TRBJ1-5,NA,CASSFAGGYNQPQHF,TGCGCCAGCAGCTTCGCGGGGGGCTATAATCAGCCCCAGCATTTT